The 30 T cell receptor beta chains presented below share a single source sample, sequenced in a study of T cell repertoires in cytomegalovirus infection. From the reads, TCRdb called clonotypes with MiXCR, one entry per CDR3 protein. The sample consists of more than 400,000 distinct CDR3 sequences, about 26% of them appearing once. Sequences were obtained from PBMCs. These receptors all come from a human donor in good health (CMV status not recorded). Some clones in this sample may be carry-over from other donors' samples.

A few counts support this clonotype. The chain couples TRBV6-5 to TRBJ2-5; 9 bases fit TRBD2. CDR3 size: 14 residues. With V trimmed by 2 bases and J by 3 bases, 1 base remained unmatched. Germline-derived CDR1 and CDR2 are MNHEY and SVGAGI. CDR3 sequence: CASSYGGREETQYF. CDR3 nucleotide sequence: TGTGCCAGCAGTTACGGCGGGAGGGAAGAGACCCAGTACTTC.

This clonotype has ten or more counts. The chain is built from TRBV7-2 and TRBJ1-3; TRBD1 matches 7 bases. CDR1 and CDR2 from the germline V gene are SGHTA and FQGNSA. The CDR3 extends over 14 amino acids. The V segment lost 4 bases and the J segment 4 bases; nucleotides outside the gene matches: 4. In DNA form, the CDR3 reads TGTGCCAGCAGCTCGTTGACAGGGGGAAACACCATATATTTT. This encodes CASSSLTGGNTIYF.

The CDR3 bases are TGTGCCAGCAGCTTAGGAACCCTAGCGGGAGAGAAGCAGTTCTTC. It specifies CASSLGTLAGEKQFF. The chain is built from TRBV7-2 and TRBJ2-1; 10 bases are a match to TRBD2. The CDR3 sequence is 15 residues long. V dropped 1 base and J dropped 11; count of bases not matched to a gene: 8. Per the germline V gene, CDR1 is SGHTA and CDR2 is FQGNSA.

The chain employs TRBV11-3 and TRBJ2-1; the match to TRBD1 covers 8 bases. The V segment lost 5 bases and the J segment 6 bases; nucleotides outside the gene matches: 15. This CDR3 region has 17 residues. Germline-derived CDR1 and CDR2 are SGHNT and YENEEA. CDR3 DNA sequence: TGTGCCAGCAGCCCACAAAGGACAGGGTGGATTTTCAATGAGCAGTTCTTC. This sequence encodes CASSPQRTGWIFNEQFF.

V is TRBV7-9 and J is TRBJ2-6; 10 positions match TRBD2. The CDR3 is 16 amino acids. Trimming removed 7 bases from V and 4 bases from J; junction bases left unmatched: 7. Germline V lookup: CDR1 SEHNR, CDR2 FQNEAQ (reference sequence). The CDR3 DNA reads TGTGCCAGCACGGTAGCGGGAGGAGTAGGGGCCAACGTCCTGACTTTC. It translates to CASTVAGGVGANVLTF.

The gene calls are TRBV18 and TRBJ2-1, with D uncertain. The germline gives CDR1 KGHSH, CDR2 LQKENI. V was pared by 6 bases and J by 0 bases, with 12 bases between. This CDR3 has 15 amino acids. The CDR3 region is CASSLDTFSYNEQFF. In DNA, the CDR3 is TGTGCCAGCTCTCTTGACACGTTCTCCTACAATGAGCAGTTCTTC.

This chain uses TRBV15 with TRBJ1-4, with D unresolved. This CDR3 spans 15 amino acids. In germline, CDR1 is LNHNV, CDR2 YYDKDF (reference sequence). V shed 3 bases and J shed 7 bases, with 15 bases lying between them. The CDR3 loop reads CATSSTPAPTEKLFF. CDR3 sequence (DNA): TGTGCCACCAGCAGTACCCCGGCGCCTACTGAAAAACTGTTTTTT.

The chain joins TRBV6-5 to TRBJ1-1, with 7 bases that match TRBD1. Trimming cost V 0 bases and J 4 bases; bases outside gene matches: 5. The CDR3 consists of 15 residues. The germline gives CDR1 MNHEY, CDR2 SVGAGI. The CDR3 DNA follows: TGTGCCAGCAGTTACTCGAGAGGGGGCGGCACTGAAGCTTTCTTT. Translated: CASSYSRGGGTEAFF.

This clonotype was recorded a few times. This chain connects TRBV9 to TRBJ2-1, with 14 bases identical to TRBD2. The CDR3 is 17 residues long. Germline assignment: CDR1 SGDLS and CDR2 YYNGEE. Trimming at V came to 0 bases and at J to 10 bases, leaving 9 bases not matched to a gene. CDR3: CASSVASGTSGSREQFF. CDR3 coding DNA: TGTGCCAGCAGCGTAGCATCCGGGACTAGCGGGAGTCGCGAGCAGTTCTTC. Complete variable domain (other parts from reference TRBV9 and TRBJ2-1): DSGVTQTPKHLITATGQRVTLRCSPRSGDLSVYWYQQSLDQGLQFLIQYYNGEERAKGNILERFSAQQFPDLHSELNLSSLELGDSALYFCASSVASGTSGSREQFFGPGTRLTVL.

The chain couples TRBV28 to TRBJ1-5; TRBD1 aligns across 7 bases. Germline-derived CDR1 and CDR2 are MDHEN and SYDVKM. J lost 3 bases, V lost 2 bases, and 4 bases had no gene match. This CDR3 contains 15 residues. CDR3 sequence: CASSLRQGFNQPQHF. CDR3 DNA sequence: TGTGCCAGCAGTTTACGACAGGGTTTCAATCAGCCCCAGCATTTT.

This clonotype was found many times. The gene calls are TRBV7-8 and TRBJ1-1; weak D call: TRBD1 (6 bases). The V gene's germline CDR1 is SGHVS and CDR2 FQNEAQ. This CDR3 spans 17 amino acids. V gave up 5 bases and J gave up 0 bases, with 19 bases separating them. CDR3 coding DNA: TGTGCCAGCAGCCCAAACAGGGAGTCTCGCATGAACACTGAAGCTTTCTTT. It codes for CASSPNRESRMNTEAFF.

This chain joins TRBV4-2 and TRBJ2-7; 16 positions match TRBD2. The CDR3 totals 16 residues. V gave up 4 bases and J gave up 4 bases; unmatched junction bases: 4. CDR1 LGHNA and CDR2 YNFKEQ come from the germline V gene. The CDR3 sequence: CASSPSGLAGGYEQYF. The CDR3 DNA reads TGTGCCAGCAGCCCTTCGGGACTAGCGGGAGGGTACGAGCAGTACTTC.

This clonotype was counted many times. The CDR3 nucleotides read TGTGCCAGCAGCCCAGGACTAGCGGGAGGGCATGAGCAGTTCTTC. Protein: CASSPGLAGGHEQFF. The chain joins TRBV7-2 to TRBJ2-1; 15 positions agree with TRBD2. J was trimmed by 8 bases and V by 5 bases; bases with no gene match: 4. The germline V gene has CDR1 SGHTA and CDR2 FQGNSA. CDR3 length equals 15 residues.

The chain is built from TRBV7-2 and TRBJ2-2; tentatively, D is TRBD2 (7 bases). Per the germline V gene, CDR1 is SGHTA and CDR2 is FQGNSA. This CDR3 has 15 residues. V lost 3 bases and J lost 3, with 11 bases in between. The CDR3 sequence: CASSFRGAYTGELFF. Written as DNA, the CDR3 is TGTGCCAGCAGCTTTCGGGGGGCGTACACCGGGGAGCTGTTTTTT.

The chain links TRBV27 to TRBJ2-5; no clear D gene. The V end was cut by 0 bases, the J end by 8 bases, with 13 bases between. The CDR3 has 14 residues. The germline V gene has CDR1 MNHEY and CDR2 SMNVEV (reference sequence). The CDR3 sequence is CASSLSPGRGTQYF. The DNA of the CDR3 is TGTGCCAGCAGTTTATCCCCCGGGCGCGGAACCCAGTACTTC.

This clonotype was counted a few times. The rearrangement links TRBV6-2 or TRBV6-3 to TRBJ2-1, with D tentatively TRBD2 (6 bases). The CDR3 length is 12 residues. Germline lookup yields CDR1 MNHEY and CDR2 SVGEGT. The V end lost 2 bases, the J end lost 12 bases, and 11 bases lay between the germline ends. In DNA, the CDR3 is TGTGCCAGCAGTTACGTCGGGGGACTGCAGTTCTTC. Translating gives CASSYVGGLQFF.

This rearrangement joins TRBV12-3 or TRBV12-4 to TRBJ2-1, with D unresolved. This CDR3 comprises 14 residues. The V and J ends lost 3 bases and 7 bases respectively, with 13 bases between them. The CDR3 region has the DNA TGTGCCAGCAGTTTCGAGAAGTATGGAAATGAGCAGTTCTTC. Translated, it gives CASSFEKYGNEQFF.

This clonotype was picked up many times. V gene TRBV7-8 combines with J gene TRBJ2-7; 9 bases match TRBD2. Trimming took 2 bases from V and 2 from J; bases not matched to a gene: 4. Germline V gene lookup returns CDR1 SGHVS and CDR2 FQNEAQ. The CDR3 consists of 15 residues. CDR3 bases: TGTGCCAGCAGCTTAAGGGGCGGGGGGGCCTACGAGCAGTACGTC. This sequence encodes CASSLRGGGAYEQYV.

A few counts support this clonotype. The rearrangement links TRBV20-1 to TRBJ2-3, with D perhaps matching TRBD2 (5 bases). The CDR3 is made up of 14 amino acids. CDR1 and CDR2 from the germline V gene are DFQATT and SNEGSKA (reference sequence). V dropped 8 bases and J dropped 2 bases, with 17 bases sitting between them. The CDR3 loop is CSQSGGAPTDTQYF. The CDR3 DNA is TGCAGTCAAAGTGGAGGAGCCCCCACAGATACGCAGTATTTT.

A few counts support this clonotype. CDR3 DNA: TGTGCCAGCAGCCACCGACAGGGCTCGTCGGTTGGCTACACCTTC. Translated: CASSHRQGSSVGYTF. The V call is TRBV7-9, the J call TRBJ1-2; 7 bases line up with TRBD1. V was clipped by 5 bases and J by 7 bases; unmatched bases: 13. This CDR3 is 15 amino acids long. CDR1 is SEHNR and CDR2 is FQNEAQ in the germline V gene (reference sequence).

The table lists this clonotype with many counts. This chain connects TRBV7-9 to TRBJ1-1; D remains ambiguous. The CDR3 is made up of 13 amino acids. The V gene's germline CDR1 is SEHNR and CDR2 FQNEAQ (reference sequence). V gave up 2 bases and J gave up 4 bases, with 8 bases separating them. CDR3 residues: CASSLYSITEAFF. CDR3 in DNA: TGTGCCAGCAGCTTATACTCTATCACTGAAGCTTTCTTT.

The CDR3 coding sequence is TGTGCCAGCAGCTTATACGCGGACGGACGCCAAGAGACCCAGTACTTC. Encoded protein: CASSLYADGRQETQYF. V usage is TRBV11-2 and J usage is TRBJ2-5; D is unclear. This CDR3 has 16 residues. V was trimmed by 2 bases and J by 1 base, leaving 14 bases between them. CDR1 and CDR2 (germline): SGHAT, FQNNGV.

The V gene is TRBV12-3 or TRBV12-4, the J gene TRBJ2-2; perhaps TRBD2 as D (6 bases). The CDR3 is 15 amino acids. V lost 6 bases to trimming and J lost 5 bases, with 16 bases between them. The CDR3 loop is CASSLTGLATGELFF. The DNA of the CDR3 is TGTGCCAGCAGCCTTACGGGACTCGCAACCGGGGAGCTGTTTTTT.

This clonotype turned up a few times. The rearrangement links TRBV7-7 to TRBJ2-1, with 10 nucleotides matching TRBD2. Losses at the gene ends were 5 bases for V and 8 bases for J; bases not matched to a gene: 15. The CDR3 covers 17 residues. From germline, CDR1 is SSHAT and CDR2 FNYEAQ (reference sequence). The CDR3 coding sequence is TGTGCCAGCAGCCCCGCTAGCGGGAGTTCTTATGGTCATGAGCAGTTCTTC. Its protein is CASSPASGSSYGHEQFF.

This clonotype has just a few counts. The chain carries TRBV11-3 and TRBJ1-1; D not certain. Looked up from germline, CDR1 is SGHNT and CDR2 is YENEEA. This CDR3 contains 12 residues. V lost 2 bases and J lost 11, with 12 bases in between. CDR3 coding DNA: TGTGCCAGCAGCTTATTCTCCCCTCAGGCTTTCTTT. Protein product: CASSLFSPQAFF.

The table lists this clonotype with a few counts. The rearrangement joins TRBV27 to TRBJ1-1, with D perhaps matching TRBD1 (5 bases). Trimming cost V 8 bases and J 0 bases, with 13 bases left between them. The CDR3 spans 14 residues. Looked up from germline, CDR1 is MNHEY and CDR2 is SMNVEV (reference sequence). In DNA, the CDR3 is TGTGCCAGCGCTAGTTGGGGGGTGAACACTGAAGCTTTCTTT. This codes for CASASWGVNTEAFF.

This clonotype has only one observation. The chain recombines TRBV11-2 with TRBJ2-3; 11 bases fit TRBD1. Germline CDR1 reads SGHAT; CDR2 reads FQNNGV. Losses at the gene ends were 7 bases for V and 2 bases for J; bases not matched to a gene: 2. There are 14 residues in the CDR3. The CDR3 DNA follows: TGTGCCAGCACCGGACAGGGGGCCACAGATACGCAGTATTTT. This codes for CASTGQGATDTQYF.

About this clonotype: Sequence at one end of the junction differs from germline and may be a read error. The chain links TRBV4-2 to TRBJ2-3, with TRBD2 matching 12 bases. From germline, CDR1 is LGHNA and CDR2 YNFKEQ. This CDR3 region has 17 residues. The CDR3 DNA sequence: TGTGCCAGCAGCCAAGACTCGACTAGCGGGAGCAAAGATACGCAGTATTTT. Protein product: CASSQDSTSGSKDTQYF.

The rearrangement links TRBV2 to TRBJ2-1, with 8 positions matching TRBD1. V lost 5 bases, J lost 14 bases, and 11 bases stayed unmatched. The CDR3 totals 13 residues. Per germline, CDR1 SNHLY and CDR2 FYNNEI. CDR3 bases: TGTGCCAGCAGTTTATCCGACAGGGGAGTGGAGTTCTTC. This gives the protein CASSLSDRGVEFF.

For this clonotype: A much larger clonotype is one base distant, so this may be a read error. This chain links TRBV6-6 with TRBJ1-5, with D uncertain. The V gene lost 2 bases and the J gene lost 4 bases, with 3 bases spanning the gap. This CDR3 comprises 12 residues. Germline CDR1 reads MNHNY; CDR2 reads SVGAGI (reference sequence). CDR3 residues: CASSYQNQPQHF. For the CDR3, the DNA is TGTGCCAGCAGTTACCAGAATCAGCCCCAGCATTTT.